A selection of T cell receptor beta chains follows, all from one sample in a study of OX40 agonist ivuxolimab in advanced cancers. Profiled with immunoSEQ multiplex PCR; TCRdb holds only in-frame clones, not every one. The sample has about 62,000 clones, 88% seen once; the top ten hold about 4.8%. The sample in question was CD4+ or CD8+ T cells sorted from blood, obtained in a trial of the OX40 agonist ivuxolimab. The receptors shown here come from an adult with an advanced solid tumor such as melanoma, head and neck, liver or kidney cancer. The CDR3 runs from the conserved cysteine through the conserved F or W. The D gene is left open where the match is weak. Where a row states a size, it is once, few, many or the class of an expanded clone; other rows omit it.

TRBJ2-2 | . | . | TRBV5-4 | CASSPRSDVTTGELFF | TGTGCCAGCAGCCCAAGGTCAGACGTAACCACCGGGGAGCTGTTTTTT
TRBJ2-5 | . | . | TRBV5-6 | CASTLYAEETQYF | TGTGCCAGCACCTTGTACGCAGAAGAGACCCAGTACTTC
TRBJ2-3 | . | . | TRBV5-5 | CASSLVPSGGITDTQYF | TGTGCCAGCAGCTTGGTCCCTAGTGGGGGAATCACAGATACGCAGTATTTT
TRBJ2-5 | . | TRBD2 | TRBV5-1 | CASTVRGGGGTETQYF | TGCGCCAGCACCGTGAGGGGTGGCGGGGGGACAGAGACCCAGTACTTC
TRBJ1-1 | . | . | TRBV4-1 | CASSQPRRGNTEAFF | TGCGCCAGCAGCCAACCCAGGAGGGGGAACACTGAAGCTTTCTTT
TRBJ1-1 | . | TRBD1 | TRBV19 | CASRRTGLFEAFF | TGTGCCAGTAGGAGGACAGGGCTCTTCGAAGCTTTCTTT
TRBJ1-1 | . | . | TRBV6-5 | CASSRHGTANTEAFF | TGTGCCAGCAGTCGACATGGGACGGCGAACACTGAAGCTTTCTTT
TRBJ1-1 | . | . | TRBV28 | CASSPHSGGTEAFF | TGTGCCAGCAGTCCCCATTCGGGGGGCACTGAAGCTTTCTTT
TRBJ1-2 | . | . | TRBV2 | CASNRVYAGGYTF | TGTGCCAGCAACCGAGTCTACGCGGGCGGCTACACCTTC
TRBJ2-5 | once | . | TRBV2 | CASSPVYQETQYF | TGTGCCAGCAGTCCGGTGTACCAAGAGACCCAGTACTTC
TRBJ2-3 | . | . | TRBV15 | CATSRDSYKTGFSDTQYF | TGTGCCACCAGCAGAGACAGTTATAAAACGGGTTTCTCCGATACGCAGTATTTT
TRBJ2-4 | . | . | TRBV2 | CASSEQAQDLYRGAKNIQYF | TGTGCCAGCAGTGAACAGGCACAGGACCTTTACCGGGGGGCCAAAAACATTCAGTACTTC
TRBJ2-7 | . | . | TRBV27 | CASSLKEDYEQYF | TGTGCCAGCAGTTTAAAGGAGGACTACGAGCAGTACTTC
TRBJ2-6 | . | . | TRBV5-1 | CASSSGSGANVLTF | TGCGCCAGCAGTTCAGGGTCCGGGGCCAACGTCCTGACTTTC
TRBJ2-7 | . | . | TRBV29-1 | CSVVVSSYEQYF | TGCAGCGTTGTAGTGTCTAGCTACGAGCAGTACTTC
TRBJ2-1 | . | TRBD2 | TRBV2 | CASSERGTSAIEQFF | TGTGCCAGCAGTGAAAGAGGGACTAGCGCTATTGAGCAGTTCTTC
TRBJ2-6 | . | . | TRBV28 | CASSLSGRARSGANVLTF | TGTGCCAGCAGTTTAAGCGGCAGGGCTCGCTCTGGGGCCAACGTCCTGACTTTC
TRBJ1-1 | medium-sized | TRBD1 | TRBV7-9 | CASSDRGLGTEAFF | TGTGCCAGCAGCGACAGGGGTTTAGGCACTGAAGCTTTCTTT
TRBJ2-1 | few | . | TRBV14 | CASSRSSSAGSYNEQFF | TGTGCCAGCAGCCGAAGTTCCTCGGCGGGCTCCTACAATGAGCAGTTCTTC
TRBJ2-3 | . | TRBD1 | TRBV29-1 | CSVLPGQGLLDTQYF | TGCAGCGTCCTACCGGGACAGGGGCTATTAGATACGCAGTATTTT
TRBJ2-7 | . | . | TRBV6-5 | CASRRAGAYEQYF | TGTGCCAGCAGGAGGGCAGGGGCCTACGAGCAGTACTTC
TRBJ1-6 | . | . | TRBV11-2 | CASSLDRVGGYSPLHF | TGTGCCAGCAGCTTAGATCGGGTTGGGGGATACTCACCCCTCCACTTT
TRBJ1-2 | . | . | TRBV28 | CASSLTTLLQGNYGYTF | TGTGCCAGCAGTTTAACCACCTTACTTCAGGGAAACTATGGCTACACCTTC
TRBJ2-1 | few | . | TRBV7-9 | CASSLVSGAPDNEQFF | TGTGCCAGCAGCTTAGTGTCCGGGGCGCCAGACAATGAGCAGTTCTTC
TRBJ1-1 | . | . | TRBV28 | CASSPLIGGLEF | TGTGCCAGCAGCCCCCTTATTGGGGGCTTAGAATTT
TRBJ2-1 | . | . | TRBV20-1 | CSAARGNEQFF | TGCAGTGCTGCGCGAGGCAATGAGCAGTTCTTC
TRBJ1-6 | . | TRBD1 | TRBV18 | CASSPIDRGAYNSPLHF | TGTGCCAGCTCACCGATAGACAGGGGCGCCTATAATTCACCCCTCCACTTT
TRBJ1-2 | . | TRBD1 | TRBV28 | CASSKPQGAGNYGYTF | TGTGCCAGCAGCAAACCACAGGGGGCTGGGAACTATGGCTACACCTTC
TRBJ1-2 | . | . | TRBV6-5 | CASSPPGVSGSERF | TGTGCCAGCAGTCCGCCCGGAGTCTCAGGATCTGAGCGGTTC
TRBJ2-6 | . | . | TRBV5-4 | CASSLAGGRSGANVLTF | TGTGCCAGCAGCTTGGCGGGGGGCAGGTCTGGGGCCAACGTCCTGACTTTC
TRBJ1-3 | once | TRBD1 | TRBV6-5 | CASSIDRVAGNTIYF | TGTGCCAGCAGCATTGACAGGGTGGCCGGAAACACCATATATTTT
TRBJ2-5 | . | . | TRBV10-3 | CAISDGSQETQYF | TGTGCCATCAGTGACGGCAGCCAAGAGACCCAGTACTTC
TRBJ2-7 | once | . | TRBV6-5 | CASLLTSGPENEQYF | TGTGCCAGCCTATTGACTAGTGGGCCTGAAAACGAGCAGTACTTC
TRBJ2-2 | once | . | TRBV11-3 | CASSLKGQGSPTGELFF | TGTGCCAGCAGCCTGAAGGGTCAGGGATCCCCCACCGGGGAGCTGTTTTTT
TRBJ1-5 | . | . | TRBV10-3 | CAIRQGADQPQHF | TGTGCCATCAGGCAGGGAGCGGATCAGCCCCAGCATTTT
TRBJ2-3 | . | . | TRBV7-9 | CASSLISGGTDTQYF | TGTGCCAGCAGCTTAATTTCCGGGGGAACAGATACGCAGTATTTT
TRBJ2-7 | once | TRBD1 | TRBV27 | CASSWSGRDSLLYEQYF | TGTGCCAGCAGTTGGTCTGGACGGGACAGTCTTCTTTACGAGCAGTACTTC
TRBJ1-1 | . | . | TRBV19 | CATSERRATEAFF | TGTGCCACGTCCGAACGGCGGGCCACTGAAGCTTTCTTT
TRBJ1-2 | . | . | TRBV10-3 | CAISGGTNANYGYTF | TGTGCCATCAGTGGAGGGACTAACGCTAACTATGGCTACACCTTC
TRBJ1-1 | . | . | TRBV5-4 | CASRTDRVVSTEAFF | TGTGCCAGCAGAACGGACCGTGTCGTGAGCACTGAAGCTTTCTTT
TRBJ2-1 | . | . | TRBV19 | CASSRKSTWQFF | TGTGCCAGTAGCCGGAAATCCACATGGCAGTTCTTC
TRBJ1-2 | . | TRBD1 | TRBV27 | CASSRKSGTGGYGYTF | TGTGCCAGCAGTAGAAAATCCGGGACAGGGGGCTATGGCTACACCTTC
TRBJ2-7 | few | . | TRBV28 | CASSLNYEQYF | TGTGCCAGCAGTCTAAACTACGAGCAGTACTTC
TRBJ1-5 | . | . | TRBV18 | CASSPRGNSNQPQHF | TGTGCCAGCTCACCGAGGGGAAATAGCAATCAGCCCCAGCATTTT
TRBJ1-5 | . | . | TRBV6-1 | CAYEVQPQHF | TGTGCCTACGAGGTCCAGCCCCAGCATTTT
TRBJ1-1 | . | . | TRBV7-9 | CASSFYRGGRGTEAFF | TGTGCCAGCAGCTTCTATCGCGGGGGAAGGGGAACTGAAGCTTTCTTT
TRBJ2-7 | once | TRBD1 | TRBV5-5 | CASSQDRGVEQYF | TGTGCCAGCAGCCAGGACAGGGGAGTCGAGCAGTACTTC
TRBJ2-2 | . | TRBD2 | TRBV4-3 | CASSPRGGSGIMNTGELFF | TGCGCCAGCAGCCCCCGGGGGGGTAGCGGAATAATGAACACCGGGGAGCTGTTTTTT
TRBJ2-1 | . | . | TRBV15 | CATSRRGPTDQFF | TGTGCCACCAGCAGACGGGGACCAACGGATCAGTTCTTC
TRBJ2-1 | once | . | TRBV7-2 | CASSLRSWGDEQFF | TGTGCCAGCAGCTTACGTTCTTGGGGGGATGAGCAGTTCTTC
TRBJ2-5 | . | TRBD2 | TRBV5-4 | CASSLAIGSGGAGETQYF | TGTGCCAGCAGCTTGGCCATCGGTAGCGGGGGGGCGGGAGAGACCCAGTACTTC
TRBJ2-5 | once | . | TRBV11-2 | CASSLDGKGGLETQYF | TGTGCCAGCAGCTTAGATGGAAAGGGTGGTTTGGAGACCCAGTACTTC
TRBJ2-3 | . | TRBD2 | TRBV5-1 | CASSLAGGGTDTQYF | TGCGCCAGCAGCTTGGCGGGAGGGGGAACAGATACGCAGTATTTT
TRBJ2-7 | few | . | TRBV27 | CASSIKQGGYEQYF | TGTGCCAGCAGTATTAAACAGGGGGGGTACGAGCAGTACTTC
TRBJ1-2 | . | . | TRBV21-1 | CASSNPLADRANYGYTF | TGTGCCAGCAGCAACCCCTTGGCGGACAGAGCCAACTATGGCTACACCTTC
TRBJ2-2 | . | TRBD2 | TRBV9 | CASRDRNRGGTGELFF | TGTGCCAGCAGAGATAGGAACCGCGGGGGGACCGGGGAGCTGTTTTTT
TRBJ1-1 | . | TRBD1 | TRBV5-1 | CASSQGESEAFF | TGCGCCAGCAGCCAGGGGGAGAGTGAAGCTTTCTTT
TRBJ2-5 | . | . | TRBV7-2 | CASSLEELETQYF | TGTGCCAGCAGCTTAGAAGAACTAGAGACCCAGTACTTC
TRBJ2-7 | . | . | TRBV7-2 | CASTLPGAREQYF | TGTGCCAGCACCCTGCCAGGGGCTAGGGAGCAGTACTTC
TRBJ2-1 | . | TRBD2 | TRBV5-3 | CARSLMGGSSYNEQFF | TGTGCCAGAAGCTTGATGGGGGGGAGCTCCTACAATGAGCAGTTCTTC